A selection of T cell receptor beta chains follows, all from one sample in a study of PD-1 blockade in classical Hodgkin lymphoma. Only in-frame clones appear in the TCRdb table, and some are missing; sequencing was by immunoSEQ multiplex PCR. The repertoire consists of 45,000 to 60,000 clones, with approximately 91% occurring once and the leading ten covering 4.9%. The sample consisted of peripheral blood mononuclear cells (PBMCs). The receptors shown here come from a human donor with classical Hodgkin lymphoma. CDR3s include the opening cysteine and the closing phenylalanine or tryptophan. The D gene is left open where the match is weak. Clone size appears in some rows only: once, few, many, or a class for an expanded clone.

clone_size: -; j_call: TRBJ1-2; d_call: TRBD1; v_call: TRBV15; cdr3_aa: CATSRPQGWSGYTF; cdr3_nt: TGTGCCACCAGCAGGCCACAGGGGTGGTCTGGCTACACCTTC
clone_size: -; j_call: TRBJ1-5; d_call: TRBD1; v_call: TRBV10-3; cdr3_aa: CAIGQGNQPQHF; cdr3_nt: TGTGCCATCGGACAGGGCAATCAGCCCCAGCATTTT
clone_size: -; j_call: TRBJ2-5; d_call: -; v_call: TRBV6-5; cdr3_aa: CASSSPYLPEETQYF; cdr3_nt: TGTGCCAGCAGTTCCCCCTATTTGCCCGAAGAGACCCAGTACTTC
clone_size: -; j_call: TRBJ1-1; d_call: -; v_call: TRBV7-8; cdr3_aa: CASSLEAGLDTEAFF; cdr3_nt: TGTGCCAGCAGCTTAGAAGCAGGGCTGGACACTGAAGCTTTCTTT
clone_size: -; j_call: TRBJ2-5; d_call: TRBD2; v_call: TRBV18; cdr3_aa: CASSPGLAGNQETQYF; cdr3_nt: TGTGCCAGCTCACCCGGACTAGCGGGAAATCAAGAGACCCAGTACTTC
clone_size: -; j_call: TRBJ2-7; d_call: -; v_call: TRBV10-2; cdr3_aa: CASSEAYEQYF; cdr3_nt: TGCGCCAGCAGTGAAGCCTACGAGCAGTACTTC
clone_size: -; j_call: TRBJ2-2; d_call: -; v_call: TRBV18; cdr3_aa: CASSPREANTGELFF; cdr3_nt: TGTGCCAGCTCACCACGGGAGGCGAACACCGGGGAGCTGTTTTTT
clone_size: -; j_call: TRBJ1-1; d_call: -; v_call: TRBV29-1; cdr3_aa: CSVDFTGTGTEAFF; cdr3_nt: TGCAGCGTTGATTTTACAGGGACGGGGACTGAAGCTTTCTTT
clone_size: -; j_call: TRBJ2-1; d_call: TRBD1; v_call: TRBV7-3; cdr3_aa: CASSPGTGHNEQFF; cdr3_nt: TGTGCCAGCAGTCCCGGGACAGGGCACAATGAGCAGTTCTTC
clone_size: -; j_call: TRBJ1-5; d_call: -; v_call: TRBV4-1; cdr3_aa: CASSHQQAQPQHF; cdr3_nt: TGCGCCAGCAGCCATCAACAGGCCCAGCCCCAGCATTTT
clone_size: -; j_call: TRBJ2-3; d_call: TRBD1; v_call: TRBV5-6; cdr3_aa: CASSWSGTGRADTQYF; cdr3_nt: TGTGCCAGCAGCTGGTCCGGGACAGGGCGGGCAGATACGCAGTATTTT
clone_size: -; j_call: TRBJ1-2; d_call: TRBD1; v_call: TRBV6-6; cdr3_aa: CASSPWTGWGYTF; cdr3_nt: TGTGCCAGCAGTCCCTGGACAGGCTGGGGCTACACCTTC
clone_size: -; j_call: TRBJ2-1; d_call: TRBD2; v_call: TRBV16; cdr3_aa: CASSPLGLAGDLNEQFF; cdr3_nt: TGTGCCAGCAGCCCCCTAGGGCTAGCGGGAGATCTCAATGAGCAGTTCTTC
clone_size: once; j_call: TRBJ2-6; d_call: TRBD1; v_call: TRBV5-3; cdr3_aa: CARSLDGQVPWGANVLTF; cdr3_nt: TGTGCCAGAAGCTTGGACGGACAGGTCCCGTGGGGGGCCAACGTCCTGACTTTC
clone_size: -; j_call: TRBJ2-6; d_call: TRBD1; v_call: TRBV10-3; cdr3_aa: CAISGDRVGANVLTF; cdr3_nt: TGTGCCATCAGTGGCGACAGGGTTGGGGCCAACGTCCTGACTTTC
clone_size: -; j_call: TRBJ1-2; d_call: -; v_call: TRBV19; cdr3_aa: CASSRRINYGYTF; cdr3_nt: TGTGCCAGTAGTAGACGGATTAACTATGGCTACACCTTC
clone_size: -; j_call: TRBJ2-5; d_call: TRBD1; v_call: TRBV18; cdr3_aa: CASSRTGGIQETQYF; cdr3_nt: TGTGCCAGCTCACGGACAGGGGGGATCCAAGAGACCCAGTACTTC
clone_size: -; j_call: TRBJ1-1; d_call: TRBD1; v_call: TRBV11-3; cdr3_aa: CASSFRTGNTEAFF; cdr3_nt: TGTGCCAGCAGCTTCAGGACAGGCAACACTGAAGCTTTCTTT
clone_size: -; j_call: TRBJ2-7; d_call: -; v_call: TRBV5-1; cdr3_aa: CASSLGAEQYF; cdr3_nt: TGCGCCAGCAGCTTGGGGGCGGAGCAGTACTTC
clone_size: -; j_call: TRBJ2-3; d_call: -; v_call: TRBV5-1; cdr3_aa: CASSPGPGTDTQYF; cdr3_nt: TGCGCCAGCAGCCCTGGGCCTGGCACAGATACGCAGTATTTT
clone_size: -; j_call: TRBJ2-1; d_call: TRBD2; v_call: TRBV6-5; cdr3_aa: CASSYSGPGGGNEQFF; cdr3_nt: TGTGCCAGCAGTTACTCAGGACCGGGAGGGGGGAATGAGCAGTTCTTC
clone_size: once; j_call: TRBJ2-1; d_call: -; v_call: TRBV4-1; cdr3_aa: CASSQGTSTVNEQFF; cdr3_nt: TGCGCCAGCAGCCAAGGTACATCGACGGTGAATGAGCAGTTCTTC
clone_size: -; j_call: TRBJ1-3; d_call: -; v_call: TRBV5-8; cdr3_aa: CASSLVGGSGNTIYF; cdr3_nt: TGTGCCAGCAGCTTGGTAGGGGGATCTGGAAACACCATATATTTT
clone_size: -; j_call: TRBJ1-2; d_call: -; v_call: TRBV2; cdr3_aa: CASSDPLEGPNNYGYTF; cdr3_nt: TGTGCCAGCAGTGATCCGTTGGAAGGACCGAATAACTATGGCTACACCTTC
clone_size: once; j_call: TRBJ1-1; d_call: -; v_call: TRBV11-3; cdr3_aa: CASSLGEETEAFF; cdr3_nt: TGTGCCAGCAGCTTAGGAGAGGAAACTGAAGCTTTCTTT
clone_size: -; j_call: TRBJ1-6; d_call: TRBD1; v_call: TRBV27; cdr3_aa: CASSLLTGWSPLHF; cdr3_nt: TGTGCCAGCAGTTTATTGACAGGGTGGTCACCCCTCCACTTT
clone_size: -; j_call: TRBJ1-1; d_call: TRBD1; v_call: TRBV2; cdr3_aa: CASRGTGGNTEAFF; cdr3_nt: TGTGCCAGCAGGGGGACAGGGGGTAACACTGAAGCTTTCTTT
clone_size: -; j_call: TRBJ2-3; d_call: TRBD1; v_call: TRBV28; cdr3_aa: CASSWVGQETDTQYF; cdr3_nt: TGTGCCAGCAGTTGGGTGGGACAGGAGACAGATACGCAGTATTTT
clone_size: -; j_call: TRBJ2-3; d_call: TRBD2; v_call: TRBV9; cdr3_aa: CASSVVGTRPEGSTDTQYF; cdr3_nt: TGTGCCAGCAGCGTAGTCGGGACTAGACCCGAGGGGAGCACAGATACGCAGTATTTT
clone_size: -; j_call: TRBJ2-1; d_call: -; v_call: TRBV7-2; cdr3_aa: CASSTHSNSYNEQFF; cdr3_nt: TGTGCCAGCAGCACCCACTCGAACTCCTACAATGAGCAGTTCTTC
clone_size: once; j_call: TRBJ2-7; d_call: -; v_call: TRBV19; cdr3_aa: CASSRKGWYEQYF; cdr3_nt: TGTGCCAGTAGTAGGAAGGGTTGGTACGAGCAGTACTTC